This T cell receptor beta chain was identified during a study of T-cell reconstitution after alpha-beta-depleted transplantation in children. Overall study results and limits: After one year, T-cell counts and TCRbeta diversity mostly came from new T cells. Several hundred expanded graft clones reportedly gave rise to the alpha-beta T cells present about two months after transplant. Day-60 TCRbeta diversity that was high in some patients was derived from surviving recipient T cells and thymic progenitors.

Preparation of the TCRbeta library involved a method that used unique molecular identifiers. Via MiXCR, TCRdb re-called the PCR reads, giving one row per CDR3 protein. The data hold 490,000 or so distinct CDR3 sequences, with about 10% observed a single time. There are a few counts of this clonotype. Its antigen is undetermined. The V and J ends lost 4 bases and 1 base respectively, with 9 bases between them. The germline gives CDR1 SGDLS, CDR2 YYNGEE. This CDR3 comprises 15 residues. Material: PBMCs, obtained before TCRalphabeta/CD19-depleted stem cell transplant. The chain employs TRBV9 and TRBJ1-6, with a weak D call TRBD1 (5 bases). This receptor was obtained from a child aged 2 to 9 with inherited bone marrow failure, due to receive a stem cell transplant. CDR3 amino acids: CASSTRASYNSPLHF. The CDR3 DNA follows: TGTGCCAGCAGCACCAGGGCTTCCTATAATTCACCCCTCCACTTT.